This TCR beta chain comes out of a study of glioma-infiltrating T cells after dendritic cell vaccination. General observations from the study: Only a small number of patients had complete blood and tumor samples.

About this clone itself: The antigen remains undetermined.

Amplification used 60 V beta primers and 13 J beta primers. Assay used: immunoSEQ multiplex PCR; TCRdb lists only in-frame clones, some missing. The data hold around 92,000 clones, with around 80% observed a single time. The CDR3 is 16 residues long. Germline loops: CDR1 MNHNY, CDR2 SVGAGI (reference sequence). V lost 2 bases to trimming and J lost 3 bases, with 16 bases between them. Time point in this sample: after dendritic cell vaccination, including at tumor progression/relapse. The chain links TRBV6-6 to TRBJ1-2; D gene uncertain. The TCR originated in a human donor with glioblastoma. The sample consisted of blood, taken after dendritic cell vaccination. Written as DNA, the CDR3 is TGTGCCAGCAGTTACCACGGGAAGTCTGAACACTATGGCTACACCTTC. It yields the protein CASSYHGKSEHYGYTF.